This TCR beta chain comes out of a study of blood T cell repertoires in COVID-19. Study-wide context: From the United States, Italy and Spain came samples of acute and convalescent COVID-19. PBMCs, B-cell-depleted T cells, or T cells were the source of the cDNA or gDNA that made up the material.

Trimming stripped 2 bases from V and 3 bases from J, with 11 bases between. This CDR3 has 14 residues. Germline V gene lookup returns CDR1 LNHDA and CDR2 SQIVND (reference sequence). In the original analysis: Nucleated cell counts were estimated from reference gene primer amplification. The assay was immunoSEQ multiplex PCR, and TCRdb's table has in-frame clones only and misses some. V, J and clone size were drawn from that table, and D and trimming were deduced from the DNA. Of 150,000 to 200,000 clones in the sample, about nine tenths were seen once. The specimen was peripheral blood. The rearrangement links TRBV19 to TRBJ2-7, with D hard to call. The sequence derives from a man aged 60-69 years with active or convalescent COVID-19. CDR3 region: CASSIRPRSYEQYF. As DNA, the CDR3 is TGTGCCAGTAGTATAAGGCCCCGGAGCTACGAGCAGTACTTC. Drawing the rest from reference TRBV19 and TRBJ2-7, the complete variable domain is DGGITQSPKYLFRKEGQNVTLSCEQNLNHDAMYWYRQDPGQGLRLIYYSQIVNDFQKGDIAEGYSVSREKKESFPLTVTSAQKNPTAFYLCASSIRPRSYEQYFGPGTRLTVT.